The T cell receptor beta chain under discussion was sequenced for a study of regulatory T cells in long-lasting Graves disease. This CDR3 has 13 residues. Per the germline V gene, CDR1 is SNHLY and CDR2 is FYNNEI. V lost 8 bases and J lost 6, with 16 bases in between. Indicated time point: newly diagnosed GD, antithyroid drugs for less than 3 months. After RNA was extracted from PBMCs, the TCR library was made from it. This clonotype was seen only a few times. This may be a read error, as it is one base from a much larger clone. iRepertoire HTBI primers and Arm-PCR of CDR3 regions built TCR beta libraries. TCRdb re-derived calls from the multiplex PCR reads in MiXCR, one entry per CDR3 protein. The sample gives about 470,000 distinct CDR3 sequences, under 15% of which show up once; around 17% is in the top ten. This sample also belongs to another study, concerning T cells in Graves' hyperthyroidism and ophthalmopathy. As that report states: Uncontrolled infection, other autoimmune disease, pregnancy or lactation led to exclusion. Most expanded thyroid clonotypes above 0.001 recurred in blood.

Sequenced material: peripheral blood mononuclear cells (PBMCs), taken at new diagnosis, from a patient treated with antithyroid drugs. This chain uses TRBV2 with TRBJ1-1; D uncertain. The sequence was obtained from a woman younger than 45 with Graves disease. The CDR3 DNA reads as TGTGCCAGCCCACCCGACCTGCCCTCTGAAGCTTTCTTT. Protein sequence: CASPPDLPSEAFF.